This TCR beta chain was profiled in a study of blood T cell repertoires in COVID-19. Assay: immunoSEQ multiplex PCR; the TCRdb copy retains only in-frame clones and omits some. The table shows 250,000 to 350,000 clones, with around 90% occurring only once. CDR3 length: 16 amino acids. Trimming took 6 bases from V and 4 from J, leaving 22 bases between them. CDR1 and CDR2 from the germline V gene are SNHLY and FYNNEI. This TCR was sampled from a woman aged 18-29 years with acute COVID-19. The gene calls are TRBV2 and TRBJ2-7; TRBD2 might be the D (5 bases). The sample was PBMCs or T cells enriched from blood (not recorded which). The CDR3 bases are TGTGCCAGCAGGGACGAGGGCCACCGAATACAATACGAGCAGTACTTC. Protein sequence: CASRDEGHRIQYEQYF.